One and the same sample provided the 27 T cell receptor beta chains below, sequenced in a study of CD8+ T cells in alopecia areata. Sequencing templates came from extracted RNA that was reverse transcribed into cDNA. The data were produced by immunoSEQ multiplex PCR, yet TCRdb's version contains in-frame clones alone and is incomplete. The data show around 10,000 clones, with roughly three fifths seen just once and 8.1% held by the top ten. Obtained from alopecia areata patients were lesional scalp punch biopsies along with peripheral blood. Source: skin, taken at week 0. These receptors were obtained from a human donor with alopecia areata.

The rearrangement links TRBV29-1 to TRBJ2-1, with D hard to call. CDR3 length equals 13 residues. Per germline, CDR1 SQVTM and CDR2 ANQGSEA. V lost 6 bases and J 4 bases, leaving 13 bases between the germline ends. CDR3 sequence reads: CSVGESDYNEQFF. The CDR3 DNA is TGCAGCGTCGGCGAGTCGGATTACAATGAGCAGTTCTTC.

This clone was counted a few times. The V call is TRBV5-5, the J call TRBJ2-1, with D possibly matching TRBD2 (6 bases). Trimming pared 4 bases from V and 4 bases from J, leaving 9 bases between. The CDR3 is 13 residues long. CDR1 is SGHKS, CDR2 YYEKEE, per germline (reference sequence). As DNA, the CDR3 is TGTGCCAGCAGCCCGGGGGAGTACAATGAGCAGTTCTTC. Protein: CASSPGEYNEQFF.

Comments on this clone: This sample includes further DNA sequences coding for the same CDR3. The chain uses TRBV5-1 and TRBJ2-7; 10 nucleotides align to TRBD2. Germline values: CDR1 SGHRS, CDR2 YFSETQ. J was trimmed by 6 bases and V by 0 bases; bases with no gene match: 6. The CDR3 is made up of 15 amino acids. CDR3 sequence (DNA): TGCGCCAGCAGCTTGGTAGCTAGCGGGAGTGGCGAGCAGTACTTC. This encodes CASSLVASGSGEQYF.

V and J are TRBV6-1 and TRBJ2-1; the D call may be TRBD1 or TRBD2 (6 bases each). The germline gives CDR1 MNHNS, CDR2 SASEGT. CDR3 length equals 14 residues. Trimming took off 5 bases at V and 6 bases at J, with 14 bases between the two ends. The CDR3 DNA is TGTGCCAGCAGTTCCCCCGGGGGCATCAATGAGCAGTTCTTC. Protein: CASSSPGGINEQFF.

The CDR3 reads CASSTWTTGELFF. The CDR3 DNA sequence: TGTGCCAGCAGCACATGGACCACCGGGGAGCTGTTTTTT. V usage is TRBV11-2 and J usage is TRBJ2-2, with D unclear. V gave up 5 bases and J gave up 4 bases, with 8 bases separating them. Germline V gene data show CDR1 as SGHAT and CDR2 as FQNNGV. The CDR3 contains 13 residues.

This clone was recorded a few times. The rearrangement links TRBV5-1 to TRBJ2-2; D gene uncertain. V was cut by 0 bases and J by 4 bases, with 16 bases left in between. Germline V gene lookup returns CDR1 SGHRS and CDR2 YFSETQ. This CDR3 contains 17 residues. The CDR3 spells CASSLERPTRTTGELFF. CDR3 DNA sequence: TGCGCCAGCAGCTTGGAACGACCCACGAGGACCACCGGGGAGCTGTTTTTT.

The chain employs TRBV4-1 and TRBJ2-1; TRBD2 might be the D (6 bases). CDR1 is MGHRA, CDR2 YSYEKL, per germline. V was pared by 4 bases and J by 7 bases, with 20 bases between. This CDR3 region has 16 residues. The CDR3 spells CASSRPRLVGGNEQFF. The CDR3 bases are TGCGCCAGCAGCCGCCCGAGACTAGTGGGGGGAAATGAGCAGTTCTTC.

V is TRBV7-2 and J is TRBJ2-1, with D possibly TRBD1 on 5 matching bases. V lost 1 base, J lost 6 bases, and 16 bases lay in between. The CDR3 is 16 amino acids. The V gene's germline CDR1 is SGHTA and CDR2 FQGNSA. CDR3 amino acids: CASSLEFYRWGNEQFF. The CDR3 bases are TGTGCCAGCAGCTTAGAGTTTTACAGGTGGGGCAATGAGCAGTTCTTC. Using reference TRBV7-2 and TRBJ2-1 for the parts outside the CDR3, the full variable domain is GAGVSQSPSNKVTEKGKDVELRCDPISGHTALYWYRQSLGQGLEFLIYFQGNSAPDKSGLPSDRFSAERTGGSVSTLTIQRTQQEDSAVYLCASSLEFYRWGNEQFFGPGTRLTVL.

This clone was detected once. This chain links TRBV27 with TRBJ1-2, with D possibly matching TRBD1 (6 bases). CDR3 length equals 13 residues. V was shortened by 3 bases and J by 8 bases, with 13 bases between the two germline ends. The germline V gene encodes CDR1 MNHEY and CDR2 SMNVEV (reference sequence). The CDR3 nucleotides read TGTGCCAGCAGTTTGGGAGGGGGGGGCGGCTACACCTTC. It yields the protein CASSLGGGGGYTF.

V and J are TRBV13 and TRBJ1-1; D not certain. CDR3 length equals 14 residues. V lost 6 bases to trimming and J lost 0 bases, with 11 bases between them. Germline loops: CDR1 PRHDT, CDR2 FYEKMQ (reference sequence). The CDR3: CASRQFGMNTEAFF. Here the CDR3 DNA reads TGTGCCAGCAGACAATTCGGAATGAACACTGAAGCTTTCTTT.

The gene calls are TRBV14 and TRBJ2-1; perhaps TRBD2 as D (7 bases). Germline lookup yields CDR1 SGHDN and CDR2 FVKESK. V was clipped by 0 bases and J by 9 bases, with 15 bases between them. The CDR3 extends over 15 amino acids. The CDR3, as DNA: TGTGCCAGCAGCCAAGATGCGGGGGCCAAGGGTGAGCAGTTCTTC. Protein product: CASSQDAGAKGEQFF.

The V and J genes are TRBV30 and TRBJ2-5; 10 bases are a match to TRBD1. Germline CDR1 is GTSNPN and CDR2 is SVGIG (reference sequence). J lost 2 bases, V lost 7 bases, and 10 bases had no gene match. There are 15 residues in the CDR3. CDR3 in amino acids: CAFDRGQGDQETQYF. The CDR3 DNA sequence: TGTGCCTTTGACAGGGGGCAAGGGGATCAAGAGACCCAGTACTTC.

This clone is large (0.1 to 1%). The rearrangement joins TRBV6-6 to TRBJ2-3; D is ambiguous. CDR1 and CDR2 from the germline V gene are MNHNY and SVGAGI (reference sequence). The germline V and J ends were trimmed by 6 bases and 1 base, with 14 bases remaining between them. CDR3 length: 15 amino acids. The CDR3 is CASSTGQLGTDTQYF. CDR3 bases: TGTGCCAGCAGCACCGGGCAGCTCGGCACAGATACGCAGTATTTT.

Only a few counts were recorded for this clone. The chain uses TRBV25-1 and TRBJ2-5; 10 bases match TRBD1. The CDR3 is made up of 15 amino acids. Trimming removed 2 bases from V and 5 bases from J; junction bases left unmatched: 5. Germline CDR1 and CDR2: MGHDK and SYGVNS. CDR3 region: CASSEGTGAVETQYF. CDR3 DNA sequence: TGTGCCAGCAGTGAAGGGACAGGGGCGGTTGAGACCCAGTACTTC.

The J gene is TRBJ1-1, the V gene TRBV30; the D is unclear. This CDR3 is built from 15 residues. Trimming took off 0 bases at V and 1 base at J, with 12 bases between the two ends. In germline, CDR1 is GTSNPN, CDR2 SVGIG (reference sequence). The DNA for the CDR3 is TGTGCCTGGAGTGTAGTGGGTGTCAAGAACACTGAAGCTTTCTTT. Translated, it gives CAWSVVGVKNTEAFF. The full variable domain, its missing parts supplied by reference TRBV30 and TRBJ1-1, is SQTIHQWPATLVQPVGSPLSLECTVEGTSNPNLYWYRQAAGRGLQLLFYSVGIGQISSEVPQNLSASRPQDRQFILSSKKLLLSDSGFYLCAWSVVGVKNTEAFFGQGTRLTVV.

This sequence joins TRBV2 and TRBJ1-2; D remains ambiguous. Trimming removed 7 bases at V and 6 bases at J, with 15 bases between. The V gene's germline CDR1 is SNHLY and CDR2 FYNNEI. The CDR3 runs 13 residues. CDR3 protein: CASTSVLGDGYTF. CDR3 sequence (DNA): TGTGCCAGCACTTCGGTTCTTGGAGATGGCTACACCTTC.

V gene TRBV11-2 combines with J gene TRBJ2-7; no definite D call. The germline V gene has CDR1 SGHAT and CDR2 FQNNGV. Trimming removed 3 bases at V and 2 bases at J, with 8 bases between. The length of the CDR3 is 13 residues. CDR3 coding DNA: TGTGCCAGCAGCTTGGCTACCCCCTACGAGCAGTACTTC. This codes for CASSLATPYEQYF.

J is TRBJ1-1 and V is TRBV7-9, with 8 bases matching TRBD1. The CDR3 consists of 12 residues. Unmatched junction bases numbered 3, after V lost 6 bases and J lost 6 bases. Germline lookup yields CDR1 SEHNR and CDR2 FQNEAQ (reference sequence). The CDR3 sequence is CASSLQGAEAFF. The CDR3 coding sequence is TGTGCCAGCAGTTTACAGGGGGCTGAAGCTTTCTTT.

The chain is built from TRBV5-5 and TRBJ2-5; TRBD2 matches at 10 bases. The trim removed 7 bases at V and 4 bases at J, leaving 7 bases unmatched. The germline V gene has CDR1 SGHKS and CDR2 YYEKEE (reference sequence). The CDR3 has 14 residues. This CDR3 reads CASVLAGERETQYF. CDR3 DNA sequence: TGTGCCAGCGTTCTAGCGGGAGAGAGAGAGACCCAGTACTTC. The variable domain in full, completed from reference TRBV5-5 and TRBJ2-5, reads DAGVTQSPTHLIKTRGQQVTLRCSPISGHKSVSWYQQVLGQGPQFIFQYYEKEERGRGNFPDRFSARQFPNYSSELNVNALLLGDSALYLCASVLAGERETQYFGPGTRLLVL.

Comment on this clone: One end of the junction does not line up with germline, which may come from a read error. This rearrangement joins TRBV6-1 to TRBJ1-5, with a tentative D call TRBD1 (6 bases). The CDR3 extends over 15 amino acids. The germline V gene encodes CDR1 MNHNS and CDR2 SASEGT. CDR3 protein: CGSERGTGANQPQHF. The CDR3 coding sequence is TGTGGCAGCGAGAGGGGAACGGGGGCCAATCAGCCCCAGCATTTT.

In DNA, the CDR3 is TGTGCCAGCAGTCGGACAGGGGAGGCTCCCGGGGAGCTGTTTTTT. This translates into CASSRTGEAPGELFF. The chain employs TRBV6-4 and TRBJ2-2; 9 bases agree with TRBD1. The CDR3 runs 15 residues. Germline V gives CDR1 MRHNA, CDR2 SNTAGT. The V gene end was trimmed by 5 bases and the J gene end by 6 bases; junction bases not matched to a gene: 7.

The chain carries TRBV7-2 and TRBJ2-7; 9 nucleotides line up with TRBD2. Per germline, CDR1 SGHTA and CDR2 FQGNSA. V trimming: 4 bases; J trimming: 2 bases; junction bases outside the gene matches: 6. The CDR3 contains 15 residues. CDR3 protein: CASSYIAGVAYEQYF. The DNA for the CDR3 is TGTGCCAGCAGCTACATAGCGGGAGTGGCCTACGAGCAGTACTTC.

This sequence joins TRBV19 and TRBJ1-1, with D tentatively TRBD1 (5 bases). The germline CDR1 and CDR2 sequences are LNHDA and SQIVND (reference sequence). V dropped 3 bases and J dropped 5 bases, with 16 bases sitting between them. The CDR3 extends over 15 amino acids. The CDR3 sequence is CASSIRGTRGTEAFF. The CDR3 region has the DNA TGTGCCAGTAGTATCAGAGGAACTCGGGGGACTGAAGCTTTCTTT.

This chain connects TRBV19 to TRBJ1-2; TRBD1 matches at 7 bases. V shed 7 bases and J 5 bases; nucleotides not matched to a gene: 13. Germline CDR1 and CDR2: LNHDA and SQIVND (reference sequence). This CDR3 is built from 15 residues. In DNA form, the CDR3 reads TGTGCCAGTACCCGACGGGACAGATCACGATATGGCTACACCTTC. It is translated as CASTRRDRSRYGYTF.

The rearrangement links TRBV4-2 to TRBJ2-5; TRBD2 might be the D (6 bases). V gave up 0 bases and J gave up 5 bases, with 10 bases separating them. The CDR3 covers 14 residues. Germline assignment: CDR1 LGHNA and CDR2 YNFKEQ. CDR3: CASSQDLAQETQYF. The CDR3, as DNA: TGTGCCAGCAGCCAAGATCTAGCGCAGGAGACCCAGTACTTC.

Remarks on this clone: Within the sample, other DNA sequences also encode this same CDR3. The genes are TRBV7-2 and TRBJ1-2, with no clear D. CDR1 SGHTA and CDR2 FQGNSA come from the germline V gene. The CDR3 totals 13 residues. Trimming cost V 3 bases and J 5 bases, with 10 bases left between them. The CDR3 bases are TGTGCCAGCAGCTTGGCAGGAGGATATGGCTACACCTTC. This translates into CASSLAGGYGYTF.

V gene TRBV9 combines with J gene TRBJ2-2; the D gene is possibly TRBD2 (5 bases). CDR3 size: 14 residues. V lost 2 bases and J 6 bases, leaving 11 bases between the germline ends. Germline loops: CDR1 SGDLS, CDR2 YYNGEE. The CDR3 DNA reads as TGTGCCAGCAGCGTCGGAGGTCCACCCGGGGAGCTGTTTTTT. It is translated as CASSVGGPPGELFF.